Listed here are 16 T cell receptor beta chains from one sample, sequenced in a study of cytomegalovirus exposure and HLA in healthy donors. Both 60 Vbeta primers and 13 Jbeta primers went into the PCR. Only in-frame clones appear in the TCRdb table, and some are missing; sequencing was by immunoSEQ multiplex PCR. The sample lists around 150,000 clones; approximately 88% were seen once. Sequenced material: PBMCs. Receptors were obtained from a woman aged 30 to 39 in good health and CMV-seronegative.

This chain links TRBV7-9 with TRBJ1-3; D is ambiguous. The V end lost 3 bases, the J end lost 0 bases, and 9 bases lay between the germline ends. The germline CDR1 and CDR2 sequences are SEHNR and FQNEAQ (reference sequence). This CDR3 has 15 amino acids. CDR3 sequence: CASSFTGNSGNTIYF. Here the CDR3 DNA reads TGTGCCAGCAGCTTTACCGGGAACTCTGGAAACACCATATATTTT.

V gene TRBV4-1 combines with J gene TRBJ2-3; D is unresolved. V lost 2 bases and J 2 bases, leaving 5 bases between the germline ends. Germline CDR1 MGHRA, CDR2 YSYEKL. The CDR3 is 13 amino acids. CDR3 amino acids: CASSQRDTDTQYF. The CDR3 coding sequence is TGCGCCAGCAGCCAACGCGACACAGATACGCAGTATTTT.

Only one count was recorded for this clone. This chain links TRBV5-1 with TRBJ2-1, with 9 nucleotides matching TRBD1. The V gene's germline CDR1 is SGHRS and CDR2 YFSETQ. The CDR3 consists of 16 residues. J was trimmed by 2 bases and V by 0 bases; bases with no gene match: 3. CDR3 coding DNA: TGCGCCAGCAGCTTGGCGGGACAGGGAACCTACAATGAGCAGTTCTTC. Translation: CASSLAGQGTYNEQFF.

J is TRBJ2-5 and V is TRBV27; D is possibly TRBD1 (7 bases). V was trimmed by 6 bases and J by 4 bases, leaving 12 bases between them. Germline CDR1 is MNHEY and CDR2 is SMNVEV (reference sequence). The CDR3 sequence is 13 residues long. The CDR3 sequence is CASRGGQRETQYF. CDR3 coding DNA: TGTGCCAGCAGGGGGGGACAGAGAGAGACCCAGTACTTC.

V and J are TRBV5-1 and TRBJ2-5; D is unresolved. The germline V gene has CDR1 SGHRS and CDR2 YFSETQ. The CDR3 has 14 amino acids. The V gene lost 4 bases and the J gene lost 1 base, with 11 bases spanning the gap. The CDR3 DNA reads TGCGCCAGCAGCCCCTCCCAGGCCCAAGAGACCCAGTACTTC. Translated, it gives CASSPSQAQETQYF.

This clone came up a few times. V usage is TRBV19 and J usage is TRBJ1-5; D might be TRBD1 (5 bases). The germline V gene encodes CDR1 LNHDA and CDR2 SQIVND (reference sequence). This CDR3 contains 13 residues. V lost 1 base and J lost 6, with 7 bases in between. DNA for the CDR3: TGTGCCAGTAGTATAGCAGGGCCTCAGCCCCAGCATTTT. It is translated as CASSIAGPQPQHF.

The rearrangement joins TRBV6-5 to TRBJ2-2; 7 bases agree with TRBD1. The V gene end was trimmed by 0 bases and the J gene end by 9 bases; junction bases not matched to a gene: 7. The germline gives CDR1 MNHEY, CDR2 SVGAGI. The CDR3 is 15 amino acids. This CDR3 is CASSYSTGKFRELFF. For the CDR3, the DNA is TGTGCCAGCAGTTACTCGACAGGGAAGTTCCGGGAGCTGTTTTTT.

This clone was seen once. This chain uses TRBV7-8 with TRBJ1-4, with D hard to call. CDR1 is SGHVS, CDR2 FQNEAQ, per germline. The CDR3 sequence is 14 residues long. V shed 3 bases and J shed 7 bases, with 12 bases lying between them. CDR3 residues: CASSFRHPPEKLFF. The CDR3 region has the DNA TGTGCCAGCAGCTTTCGACATCCACCTGAAAAACTGTTTTTT.

V gene TRBV5-1 combines with J gene TRBJ1-2; 9 nucleotides agree with TRBD1. The CDR3 runs 14 residues. CDR1 is SGHRS, CDR2 YFSETQ, per germline. With 4 bases clipped from V and 4 bases from J, the junction kept 5 bases outside the gene matches. The CDR3 reads CASSPQTGGYGYTF. CDR3 nucleotide sequence: TGCGCCAGCAGCCCCCAGACAGGGGGCTATGGCTACACCTTC.

J is TRBJ2-7 and V is TRBV5-1, with a weak D call TRBD2 (6 bases). The ends were cut back, 0 bases at V and 6 bases at J, with 10 bases in the middle. The CDR3 sequence is 13 residues long. CDR1 and CDR2 from the germline V gene are SGHRS and YFSETQ. CDR3 sequence reads: CASSLGVEGEQYF. The CDR3 DNA follows: TGCGCCAGCAGCTTGGGGGTGGAGGGCGAGCAGTACTTC.

The V gene is TRBV19, the J gene TRBJ2-7; D is unresolved. Trimming left V 3 bases short and J 0 bases short, with 12 bases between. The CDR3 spans 15 residues. Germline V gene data show CDR1 as LNHDA and CDR2 as SQIVND (reference sequence). The CDR3 coding sequence is TGTGCCAGTAGTATCCAGGCCGGCAGCTCCTACGAGCAGTACTTC. Its protein is CASSIQAGSSYEQYF.

This chain links TRBV11-2 with TRBJ2-7; TRBD2 matches at 13 bases. The length of the CDR3 is 17 residues. V gave up 6 bases and J gave up 5 bases; unmatched junction bases: 13. Germline V gene sequence: CDR1 SGHAT, CDR2 FQNNGV. CDR3 nucleotide sequence: TGTGCCAGCAGGGCCGGGCGGGCGGGACTAGCGGGAAACGAGCAGTACTTC. Its protein is CASRAGRAGLAGNEQYF.

This chain joins TRBV19 and TRBJ2-5, with 14 bases matching TRBD2. Losses at the gene ends were 8 bases for V and 7 bases for J; bases not matched to a gene: 15. CDR3 size: 17 residues. CDR1 is LNHDA and CDR2 is SQIVND in the germline V gene (reference sequence). The CDR3 here is CASSSGTSGRSGGTQYF. As DNA, the CDR3 is TGTGCCAGTTCCTCCGGGACTAGCGGGAGAAGCGGCGGGACCCAGTACTTC.

The chain joins TRBV2 to TRBJ2-7; D is undetermined. V shed 1 base and J shed 3 bases, with 10 bases lying between them. The CDR3 is 14 residues long. CDR1 and CDR2 from the germline V gene are SNHLY and FYNNEI. CDR3 loop: CASSEGAPLYEQYF. As DNA, the CDR3 is TGTGCCAGCAGTGAAGGGGCCCCCCTCTACGAGCAGTACTTC.

About this clone itself: Relative to the germline gene, one junction end is altered; a read error may explain this. The rearrangement links TRBV7-9 to TRBJ1-4; D is unclear. Germline CDR1 reads SEHNR; CDR2 reads FQNEAQ (reference sequence). The CDR3 is 12 amino acids. CDR3 loop: CSSCGSGEKLFF. The DNA for the CDR3 is TGTTCCAGCTGTGGGAGTGGCGAAAAACTGTTTTTT.

V and J are TRBV29-1 and TRBJ2-5; tentatively, D is TRBD1 (6 bases). The DNA end lines up better with TRBJ2-7; the J call may be wrong. CDR1 is SQVTM, CDR2 ANQGSEA, per germline. This CDR3 is 12 amino acids long. CDR3 nucleotides: TGCAGCGCTGAGACAGGAGCCTACGAGCAGTACTTC. This encodes CSAETGAYEQYF.